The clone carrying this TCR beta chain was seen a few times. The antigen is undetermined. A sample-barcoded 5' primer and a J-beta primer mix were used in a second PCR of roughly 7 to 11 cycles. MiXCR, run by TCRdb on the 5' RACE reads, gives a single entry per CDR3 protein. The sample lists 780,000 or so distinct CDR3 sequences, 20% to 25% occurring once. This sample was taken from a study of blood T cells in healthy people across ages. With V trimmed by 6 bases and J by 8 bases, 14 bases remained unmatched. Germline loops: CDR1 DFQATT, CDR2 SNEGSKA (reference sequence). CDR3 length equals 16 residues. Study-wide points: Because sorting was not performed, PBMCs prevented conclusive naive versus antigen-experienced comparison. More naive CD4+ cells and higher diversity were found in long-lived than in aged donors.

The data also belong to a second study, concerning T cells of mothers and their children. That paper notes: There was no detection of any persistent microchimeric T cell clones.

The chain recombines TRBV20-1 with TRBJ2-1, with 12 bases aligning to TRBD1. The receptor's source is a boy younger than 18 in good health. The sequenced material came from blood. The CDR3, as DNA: TGCAGTGCCAGCGGCTTCTTCGGGACAGGGGGCGATGAGCAGTTCTTC. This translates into CSASGFFGTGGDEQFF.